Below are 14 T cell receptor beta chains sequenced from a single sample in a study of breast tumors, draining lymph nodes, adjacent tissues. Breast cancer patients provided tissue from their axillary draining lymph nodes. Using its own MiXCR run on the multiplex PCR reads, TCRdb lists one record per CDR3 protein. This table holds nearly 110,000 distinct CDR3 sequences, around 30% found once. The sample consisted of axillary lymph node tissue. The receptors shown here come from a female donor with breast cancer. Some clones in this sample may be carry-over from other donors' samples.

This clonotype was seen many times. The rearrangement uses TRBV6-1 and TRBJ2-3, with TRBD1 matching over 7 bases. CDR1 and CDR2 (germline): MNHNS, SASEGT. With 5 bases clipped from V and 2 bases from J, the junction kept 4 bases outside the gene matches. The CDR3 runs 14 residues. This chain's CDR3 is CASSPGQPTDTQYF. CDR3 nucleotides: TGTGCCAGCAGTCCGGGACAGCCCACAGATACGCAGTATTTT.

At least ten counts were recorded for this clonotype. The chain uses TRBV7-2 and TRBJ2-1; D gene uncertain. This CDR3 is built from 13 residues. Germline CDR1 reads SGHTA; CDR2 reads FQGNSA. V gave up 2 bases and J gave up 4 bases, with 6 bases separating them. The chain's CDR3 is CASSLTPYNEQFF. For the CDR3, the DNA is TGTGCCAGCAGCTTAACGCCGTACAATGAGCAGTTCTTC.

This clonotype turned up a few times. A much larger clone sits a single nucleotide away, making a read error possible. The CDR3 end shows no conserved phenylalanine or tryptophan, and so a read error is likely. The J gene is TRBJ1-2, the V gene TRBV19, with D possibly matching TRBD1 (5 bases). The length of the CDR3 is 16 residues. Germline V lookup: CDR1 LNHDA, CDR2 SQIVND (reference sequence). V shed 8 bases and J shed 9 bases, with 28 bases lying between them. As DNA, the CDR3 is TGTGCCAGTTCTAAGGGGTACGACACCTCCTCATTTAGCTACACCTCC. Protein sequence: CASSKGYDTSSFSYTS.

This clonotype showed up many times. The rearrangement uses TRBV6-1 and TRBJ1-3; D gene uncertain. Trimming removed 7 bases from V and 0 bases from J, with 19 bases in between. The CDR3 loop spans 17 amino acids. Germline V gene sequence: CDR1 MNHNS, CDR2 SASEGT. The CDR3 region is CASTQRIGSSSGNTIYF. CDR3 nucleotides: TGTGCCAGCACTCAAAGGATTGGATCTAGCTCTGGAAACACCATATATTTT.

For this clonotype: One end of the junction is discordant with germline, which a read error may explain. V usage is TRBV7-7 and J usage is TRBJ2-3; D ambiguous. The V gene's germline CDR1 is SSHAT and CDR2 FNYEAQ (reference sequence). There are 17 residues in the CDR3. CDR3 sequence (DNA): TGTGCTAGCAGCTTAACCCGGACGAACTTCTCCTACAATGAGCAGTATTTT. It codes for CASSLTRTNFSYNEQYF.

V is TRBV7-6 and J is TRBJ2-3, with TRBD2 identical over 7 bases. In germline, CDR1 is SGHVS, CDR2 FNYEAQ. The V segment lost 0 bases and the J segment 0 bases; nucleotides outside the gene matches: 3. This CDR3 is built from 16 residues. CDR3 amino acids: CASSLAPGGSTDTQYF. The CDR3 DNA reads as TGTGCCAGCAGCTTAGCGCCGGGGGGTAGCACAGATACGCAGTATTTT. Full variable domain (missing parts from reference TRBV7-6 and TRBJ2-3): GAGVSQSPRYKVTKRGQDVALRCDPISGHVSLYWYRQALGQGPEFLTYFNYEAQQDKSGLPNDRFSAERPEGSISTLTIQRTEQRDSAMYRCASSLAPGGSTDTQYFGPGTRLTVL.

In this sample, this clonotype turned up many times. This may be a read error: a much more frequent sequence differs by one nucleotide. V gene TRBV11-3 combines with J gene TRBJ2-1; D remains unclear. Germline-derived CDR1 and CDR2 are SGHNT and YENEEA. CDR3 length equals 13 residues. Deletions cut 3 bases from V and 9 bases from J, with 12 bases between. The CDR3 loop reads CASSFSLGTEQFF. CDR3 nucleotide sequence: TGTGCCAGCAGCTTTAGTCTGGGCACTGAGCAGTTCTTC. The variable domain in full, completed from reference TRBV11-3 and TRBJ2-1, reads EAGVVQSPRYKIIEKKQPVAFWCNPISGHNTLYWYLQNLGQGPELLIRYENEEAVDDSQLPKDRFSAERLKGVDSTLKIQPAELGDSAVYLCASSFSLGTEQFFGPGTRLTVL.

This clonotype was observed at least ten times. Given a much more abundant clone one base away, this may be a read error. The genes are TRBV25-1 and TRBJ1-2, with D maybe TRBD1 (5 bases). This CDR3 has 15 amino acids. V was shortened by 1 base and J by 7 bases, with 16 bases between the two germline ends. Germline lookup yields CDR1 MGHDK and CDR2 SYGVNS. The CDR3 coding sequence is TGTGCCAGCAGTGAATTCGGCAGGGAGGAGGGTGGCTACACCTTC. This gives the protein CASSEFGREEGGYTF.

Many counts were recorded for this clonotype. CDR3 coding DNA: TGCGCCAGCAGCTTGGAAGTAGCTACCCATGAGCAGTTCTTC. This gives the protein CASSLEVATHEQFF. The chain links TRBV5-1 to TRBJ2-1, with no clear D. The germline V and J ends were trimmed by 0 bases and 8 bases, with 12 bases remaining between them. The V gene's germline CDR1 is SGHRS and CDR2 YFSETQ. The CDR3 sequence is 14 residues long.

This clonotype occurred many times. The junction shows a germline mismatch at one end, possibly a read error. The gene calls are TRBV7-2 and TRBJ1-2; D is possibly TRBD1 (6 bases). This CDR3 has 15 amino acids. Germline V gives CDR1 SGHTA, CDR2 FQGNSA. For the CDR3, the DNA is TGTGCCAGCAGCTTATTGAGACAGGCGACTAATGGCTACCCCTTC. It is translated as CASSLLRQATNGYPF.

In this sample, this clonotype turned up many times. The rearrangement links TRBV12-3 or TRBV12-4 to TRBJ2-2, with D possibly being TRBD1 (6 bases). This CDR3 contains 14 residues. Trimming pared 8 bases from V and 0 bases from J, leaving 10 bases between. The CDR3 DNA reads TGTGCCAGCGCGGACAGTTCGAACACCGGGGAGCTGTTTTTT. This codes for CASADSSNTGELFF.

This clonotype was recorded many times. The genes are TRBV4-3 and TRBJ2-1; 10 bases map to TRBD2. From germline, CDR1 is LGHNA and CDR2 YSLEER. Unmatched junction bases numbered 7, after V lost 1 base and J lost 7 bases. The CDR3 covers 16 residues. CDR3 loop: CASSQAWLAGVNEQFF. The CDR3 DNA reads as TGCGCCAGCAGCCAAGCTTGGCTAGCGGGGGTGAATGAGCAGTTCTTC.

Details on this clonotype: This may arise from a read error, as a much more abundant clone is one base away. CDR3 protein: CPSSQAEGVGPTYEQYF. In nucleotides, the CDR3 is TGTCCCAGCAGCCAAGCCGAGGGAGTGGGGCCCACCTACGAGCAGTACTTC. This chain joins TRBV3-2 and TRBJ2-7; the table's D call, TRBD2, has no DNA check behind it. TRBV3-2 has pseudogene status. The CDR3 contains 17 residues.

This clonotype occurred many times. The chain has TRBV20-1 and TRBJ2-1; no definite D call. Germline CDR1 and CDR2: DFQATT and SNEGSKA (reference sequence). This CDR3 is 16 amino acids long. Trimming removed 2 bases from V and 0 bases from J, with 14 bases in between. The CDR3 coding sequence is TGCAGTGCTAGATCTCTGGCGGAGACCTCCTACAATGAGCAGTTCTTC. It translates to CSARSLAETSYNEQFF.